The 10 T cell receptor beta chains below were found in one sample sequenced in a study of technical replicates of blood from several donors. Assay: immunoSEQ multiplex PCR; the TCRdb copy retains only in-frame clones and omits some. The sample lists about 79,000 clones; approximately 92% were seen once. Material: T cells isolated from PBMCs. The receptors come from a human donor in good health. Some clones in this sample may be carry-over from other donors' samples.

The table lists this clone with a count of one. This chain joins TRBV6-6 and TRBJ2-7; D possibly corresponds to TRBD2 (6 bases). This CDR3 is built from 11 residues. Germline V gives CDR1 MNHNY, CDR2 SVGAGI (reference sequence). Trimming removed 7 bases at V and 11 bases at J, with 15 bases between. The CDR3 loop is CASTSGGVKYF. For the CDR3, the DNA is TGTGCCAGCACTTCCGGGGGAGTCAAGTACTTC.

The V call is TRBV11-2, the J call TRBJ2-7; TRBD1 might be the D (6 bases). The CDR3 consists of 14 residues. CDR1 is SGHAT, CDR2 FQNNGV, per germline. V dropped 2 bases and J dropped 2 bases, with 10 bases sitting between them. CDR3 coding DNA: TGTGCCAGCAGCTTAAACAGGGTCGCCTACGAGCAGTACTTC. Translation: CASSLNRVAYEQYF.

CDR3 bases: TGTGCCAGTAGTATAGATCGTCGGCAAGGGGTTGCGTACGAGCAGTACTTC. Residues: CASSIDRRQGVAYEQYF. The J gene is TRBJ2-7, the V gene TRBV19; tentative D call: TRBD1 (5 bases). Germline CDR1 and CDR2: LNHDA and SQIVND (reference sequence). Trimming stripped 0 bases from V and 4 bases from J, with 19 bases between. This CDR3 region has 17 residues.

The genes are TRBV6-5 and TRBJ2-7, with D perhaps TRBD1 (6 bases). The germline V and J ends were trimmed by 4 bases and 4 bases, with 14 bases remaining between them. This CDR3 comprises 14 residues. The germline CDR1 and CDR2 sequences are MNHEY and SVGAGI. The CDR3 region is CASSSGARPYEQYF. CDR3 DNA sequence: TGTGCCAGCAGTTCAGGGGCGCGTCCTTACGAGCAGTACTTC.

The V call is TRBV4-1, the J call TRBJ1-2; the D gene is possibly TRBD1 (6 bases). V lost 3 bases and J 8 bases, leaving 19 bases between the germline ends. CDR1 and CDR2 (germline): MGHRA, YSYEKL. The CDR3 runs to 15 residues. This chain's CDR3 is CASSHPLPGTHGYTF. The DNA of the CDR3 is TGCGCCAGCAGCCATCCCTTACCCGGGACACACGGCTACACCTTC.

The rearrangement joins TRBV6-5 to TRBJ1-1, with 9 bases matching TRBD1. After removal of 0 bases from V and 10 bases from J, the junction contained 6 bases not matched to a gene. CDR3 size: 14 residues. The germline CDR1 and CDR2 sequences are MNHEY and SVGAGI. DNA for the CDR3: TGTGCCAGCAGTTACTCCCGGACAGGGGAGAGAGCTTTCTTT. This gives the protein CASSYSRTGERAFF.

Concerning this clone: Being one base from a much bigger clone, this may be a read error. The J gene is TRBJ2-2, the V gene TRBV6-4, with 11 bases matching TRBD2. Losses at the gene ends were 4 bases for V and 2 bases for J; bases not matched to a gene: 0. CDR3 length: 15 residues. Germline V gives CDR1 MRHNA, CDR2 SNTAGT. Here the CDR3 reads CASSGLAGNTGELFF. DNA for the CDR3: TGTGCCAGCAGTGGACTAGCGGGAAACACCGGGGAGCTGTTTTTT.

This clone was detected once. The chain uses TRBV6-5 and TRBJ1-2, with D perhaps matching TRBD1 (6 bases). CDR3 length: 12 amino acids. CDR1 is MNHEY and CDR2 is SVGAGI in the germline V gene. With 10 bases removed from V and 8 bases from J, the gap between germline ends came to 17 bases. The CDR3 DNA reads as TGTGCCACCTTAGAACAGGGCGGGGGCTACACCTTC. It is translated as CATLEQGGGYTF.

This chain connects TRBV10-2 to TRBJ2-7; tentatively, D is TRBD1 (5 bases). The CDR3 totals 16 residues. CDR1 is WSHSY, CDR2 SAAADI, per germline. V was shortened by 0 bases and J by 2 bases, with 14 bases between the two germline ends. This chain's CDR3 is CASSESLGQKTYEQYF. The DNA for the CDR3 is TGCGCCAGCAGTGAGTCGCTTGGACAAAAAACCTACGAGCAGTACTTC.

The chain has TRBV28 and TRBJ2-5; D gene ambiguous. The CDR3 has 12 amino acids. Germline V CDR1 and CDR2: MDHEN, SYDVKM. Between the trimmed V and J ends, which lost 6 bases and 3 bases, there was a span of 8 bases. This CDR3 reads CASSPSEETQYF. For the CDR3, the DNA is TGTGCCAGCAGCCCCTCGGAAGAGACCCAGTACTTC.